This TCR beta chain was identified during a study of response to subunit inactivated influenza vaccine. General study results and limits: It was the authors' suggestion that each seasonal influenza vaccination recruits few new T cells.

This clonotype has only a few counts. Its target is not known. The CDR3 runs to 20 residues. V gave up 0 bases and J gave up 1 base, with 23 bases separating them. Germline lookup yields CDR1 SGHAT and CDR2 FQNNGV. MiXCR, applied by TCRdb to the RT-PCR reads, yields one record per CDR3 protein. The sample yields approximately 700,000 distinct CDR3 sequences, approximately 15% seen once. The sequence was obtained from a man aged 50-59 years who received an inactivated influenza vaccine. The input for sequencing was PBMCs from blood, taken around 15 days before vaccination. The chain links TRBV11-2 to TRBJ2-3; tentative D call: TRBD2 (6 bases). The CDR3 is CASSLDLLVVQGLRTDTQYF. CDR3 in DNA: TGTGCCAGCAGCTTAGATCTCCTGGTTGTTCAGGGACTTCGCACAGATACGCAGTATTTT.